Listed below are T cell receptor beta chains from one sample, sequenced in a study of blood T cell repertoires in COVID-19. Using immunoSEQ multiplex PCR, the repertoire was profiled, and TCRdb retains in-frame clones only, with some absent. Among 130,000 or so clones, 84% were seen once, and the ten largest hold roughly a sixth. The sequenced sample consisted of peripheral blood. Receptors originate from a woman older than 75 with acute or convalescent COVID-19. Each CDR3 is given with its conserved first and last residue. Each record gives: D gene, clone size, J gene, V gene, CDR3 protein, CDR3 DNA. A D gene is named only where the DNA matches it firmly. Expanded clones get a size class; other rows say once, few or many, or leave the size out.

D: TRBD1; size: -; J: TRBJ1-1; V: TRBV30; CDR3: CAWTLGGKAFF; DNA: TGTGCCTGGACACTAGGGGGCAAGGCTTTCTTT
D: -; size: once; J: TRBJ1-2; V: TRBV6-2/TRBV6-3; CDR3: CASSYSHRVGNSYGYTF; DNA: TGTGCCAGCAGTTACTCGCACAGGGTCGGAAATAGCTATGGCTACACCTTC
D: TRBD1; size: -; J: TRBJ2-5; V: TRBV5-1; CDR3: CASSLMGQGGETQYF; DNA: TGCGCCAGCAGCTTGATGGGACAGGGTGGGGAGACCCAGTACTTC
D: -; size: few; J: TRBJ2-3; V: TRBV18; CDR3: CASSPPSPRDTQYF; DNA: TGTGCCAGCTCACCACCCTCCCCTCGGGATACGCAGTATTTT
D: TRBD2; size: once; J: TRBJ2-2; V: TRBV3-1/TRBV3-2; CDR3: CASSLDAPGLAGGVTGELFF; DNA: TGTGCCAGCAGCCTCGACGCACCGGGACTAGCGGGAGGGGTTACCGGGGAGCTGTTTTTT
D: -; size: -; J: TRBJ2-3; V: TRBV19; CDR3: CASSINLYTDTQYF; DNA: TGTGCCAGTAGTATTAATCTATACACAGATACGCAGTATTTT
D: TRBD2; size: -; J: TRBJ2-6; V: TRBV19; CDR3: CASTGGVGSGANVLTF; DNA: TGTGCCAGTACTGGGGGGGTTGGCTCTGGGGCCAACGTCCTGACTTTC
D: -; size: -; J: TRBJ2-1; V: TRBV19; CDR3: CASTRPGTNNEQFF; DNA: TGTGCCAGTACCCGGCCAGGCACGAACAATGAGCAGTTCTTC
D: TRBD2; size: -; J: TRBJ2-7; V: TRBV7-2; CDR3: CASSLVGTSGTLPYEQYF; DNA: TGTGCCAGCAGCTTAGTTGGGACTAGCGGGACCCTTCCCTACGAGCAGTACTTC
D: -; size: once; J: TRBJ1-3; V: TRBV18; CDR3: CASSPQGSGNTIYF; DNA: TGTGCCAGCTCACCGCAGGGTTCTGGAAACACCATATATTTT
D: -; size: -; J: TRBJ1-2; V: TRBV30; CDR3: CAAETGTRGYTF; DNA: TGTGCCGCTGAGACGGGGACTCGGGGCTACACCTTC
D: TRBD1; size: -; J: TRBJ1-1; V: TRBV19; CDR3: CASSIVSGGTEAFF; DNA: TGTGCCAGTAGTATAGTATCAGGGGGCACTGAAGCTTTCTTT
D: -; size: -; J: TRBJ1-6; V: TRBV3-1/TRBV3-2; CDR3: CASSPRRQGSPLHF; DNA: TGTGCCAGCAGCCCACGCCGCCAGGGTTCACCCCTCCACTTT
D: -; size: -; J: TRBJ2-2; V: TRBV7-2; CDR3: CASRGEVAGELFF; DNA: TGTGCCAGCAGGGGGGAGGTCGCCGGGGAGCTGTTTTTT